The 10 T cell receptor beta chains below all came from one sample that was sequenced in a study of human T cells and chemical hapten exposure (dated by TCRdb to 2020 to 2022). In light of the paper, this sample's time point label describes: pre-sensitization, week 0. Taken with the paper, the label for treatment or condition translates to: therapeutic diphenylcyclopropenone sensitization with weekly scalp DPC. The library was made by RACE. Sequencing relied on a NextSeq 500. TCRdb reworked the public reads: Q25 trimming with fastp, MiXCR clone assembly, productive beta chains retained. Each CDR3 protein gets just one entry, which takes the most common genes and DNA from the rows behind it. The sample yields approximately 370,000 distinct CDR3 sequences; 4.5% to 5.5% were counted once. Of the sample, about 8.7% is held by the ten largest clones. Sequenced material: whole blood, taken in connection with sensitization to the hapten diphenylcyclopropenone (DPC). These receptors were collected from a woman in her late teens or twenties with alopecia areata. Some clones in this sample may be carry-over from other donors' samples.

This clonotype has just a few counts. V is TRBV20-1 and J is TRBJ2-7; D uncertain. There are 11 residues in the CDR3. Germline CDR1 reads DFQATT; CDR2 reads SNEGSKA (reference sequence). Trimming shortened V by 6 bases and J by 6 bases, and 12 bases separated the two germline ends. CDR3 sequence (DNA): TGCAGTGCCCCGAGCCGGTTCGAGCAGTACTTC. Its translation is CSAPSRFEQYF.

V gene TRBV7-2 combines with J gene TRBJ1-2; TRBD1 matches at 10 bases. The CDR3 extends over 14 amino acids. Germline lookup yields CDR1 SGHTA and CDR2 FQGNSA. J gave up 4 bases and V 4 bases, and 3 bases lay outside the gene matches. This chain's CDR3 is CASSSDRGTYGYTF. For the CDR3, the DNA is TGTGCCAGCAGCTCGGACAGGGGGACCTATGGCTACACCTTC.

Comment on this clonotype: Compared with germline, one end of the junction differs, possibly owing to a read error. V gene TRBV14 combines with J gene TRBJ2-3, with unresolved D. CDR1 SGHDN and CDR2 FVKESK come from the germline V gene. There are 13 residues in the CDR3. CDR3 DNA: TGTGCCAGCAGTCAAGCTCCGTACGATACGCAGTATTTT. The encoded protein is CASSQAPYDTQYF.

Ten or more counts support this clonotype. This rearrangement joins TRBV11-2 to TRBJ2-1; 12 positions match TRBD2. The germline V gene encodes CDR1 SGHAT and CDR2 FQNNGV. The CDR3 consists of 15 residues. Trimming at V came to 5 bases and at J to 10 bases, leaving 9 bases not matched to a gene. The CDR3 coding sequence is TGTGCCAGCAGCAACTGGGCTAGCGGGGGGGCCGAGCAGTTCTTC. The encoded protein is CASSNWASGGAEQFF.

J is TRBJ2-1 and V is TRBV7-9; D is possibly TRBD1 (5 bases). Germline assignment: CDR1 SEHNR and CDR2 FQNEAQ (reference sequence). The germline V and J ends were trimmed by 1 base and 5 bases, with 12 bases remaining between them. This CDR3 contains 15 residues. The CDR3 sequence: CASSLELGVHNEQFF. In nucleotides, the CDR3 is TGTGCCAGCAGCTTAGAGTTAGGGGTACACAATGAGCAGTTCTTC.

Regarding this clonotype: A much larger clone differs from this one at a single base, so this may be a read error. The chain joins TRBV7-9 to TRBJ1-4, with D perhaps matching TRBD1 (6 bases). The CDR3 extends over 15 amino acids. The germline V gene encodes CDR1 SEHNR and CDR2 FQNEAQ (reference sequence). The CDR3 sequence is CVSSLPGDTNEKLFF. DNA for the CDR3: TGTGTCAGCAGCTTGCCAGGGGATACTAATGAAAAACTGTTTTTT.

This clonotype was seen many times. The CDR3 loop is CASSFSVTTYNEQFF. The CDR3 nucleotides are TGTGCCAGCAGCTTTTCAGTGACGACCTACAATGAGCAGTTCTTC. This rearrangement joins TRBV7-2 to TRBJ2-1; D unclear. The CDR3 extends over 15 amino acids. Germline assignment: CDR1 SGHTA and CDR2 FQGNSA. V dropped 3 bases and J dropped 2 bases, with 11 bases sitting between them.

In this sample, this clonotype turned up many times. This rearrangement joins TRBV20-1 to TRBJ2-6; 9 bases align to TRBD1. Trimming at V came to 6 bases and at J to 0 bases, leaving 6 bases not matched to a gene. Germline V CDR1 and CDR2: DFQATT, SNEGSKA (reference sequence). This CDR3 comprises 16 residues. CDR3 sequence: CSAPGQGGSGANVLTF. The CDR3 DNA sequence: TGCAGTGCCCCGGGACAGGGAGGCTCTGGGGCCAACGTCCTGACTTTC.

The chain uses TRBV27 and TRBJ2-1; 7 nucleotides line up with TRBD2. Germline CDR1 and CDR2: MNHEY and SMNVEV (reference sequence). The CDR3 is 14 residues long. Trimming took 8 bases from V and 8 from J; bases not matched to a gene: 12. CDR3 sequence reads: CASAHPGGLDEQFF. DNA for the CDR3: TGTGCCAGCGCCCACCCCGGGGGGTTAGATGAGCAGTTCTTC.

This clonotype was observed at least ten times. The V and J genes are TRBV7-2 and TRBJ1-5, with D perhaps matching TRBD1 (6 bases). CDR1 SGHTA and CDR2 FQGNSA come from the germline V gene. The ends were cut back, 0 bases at V and 4 bases at J, with 10 bases in the middle. This CDR3 contains 15 residues. CDR3 sequence (DNA): TGTGCCAGCAGCTTAGCGGCAGGGGATAATCAGCCCCAGCATTTT. Translation: CASSLAAGDNQPQHF.